What follows is one T cell receptor beta chain and its context. The entry originates in a study of blood T cell repertoires in COVID-19. For the study at large: Acute and convalescent COVID-19 samples came from the United States, Italy and Spain. PBMCs, B-cell-depleted T cells, or T cells were the source of the cDNA or gDNA that made up the material.

Authors' processing steps: Counts of nucleated cells, estimated from reference gene primer amplification, were obtained. Clones were sequenced by immunoSEQ multiplex PCR, and TCRdb holds only the in-frame ones, with some missing. The DNA was the basis for D and trimming; V, J and clone size are from that table. The data contain over 300,000 clones, 83% of them singletons. The J segment lost 2 bases and the V segment lost 7 bases, leaving 13 bases of the junction unmatched. Germline CDR1 reads SNHLY; CDR2 reads FYNNEI. The CDR3 is 18 amino acids. This sequence joins TRBV2 and TRBJ2-5, with 13 nucleotides matching TRBD2. Input material: peripheral blood. The receptor's source is a woman aged 50 to 60 with acute or convalescent COVID-19. CDR3 nucleotides: TGTGCCAGCACTTCCTCGACTAGCGGGAGGACCAGTCAAGAGACCCAGTACTTC. Its protein product is CASTSSTSGRTSQETQYF.